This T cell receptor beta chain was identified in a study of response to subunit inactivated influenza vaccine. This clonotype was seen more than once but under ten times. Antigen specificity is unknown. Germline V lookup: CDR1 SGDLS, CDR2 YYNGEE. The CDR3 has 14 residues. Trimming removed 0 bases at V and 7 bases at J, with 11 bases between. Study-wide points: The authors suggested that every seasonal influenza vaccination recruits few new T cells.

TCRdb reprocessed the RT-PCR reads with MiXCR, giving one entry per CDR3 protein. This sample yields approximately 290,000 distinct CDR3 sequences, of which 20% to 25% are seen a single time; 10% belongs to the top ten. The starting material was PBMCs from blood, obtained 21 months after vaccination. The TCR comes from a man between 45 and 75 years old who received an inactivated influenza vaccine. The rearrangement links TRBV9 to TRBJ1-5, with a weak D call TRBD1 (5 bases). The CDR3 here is CASSVAGTGQPQHF. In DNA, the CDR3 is TGTGCCAGCAGCGTAGCAGGGACCGGCCAGCCCCAGCATTTT.